This TCR beta chain was observed in a study of glioma-infiltrating T cells after dendritic cell vaccination. Overall study: Glioblastoma patients came from Phase I and II dendritic cell vaccination trials.

Amplification used 60 V beta primers and 13 J beta primers. Sequencing was performed with immunoSEQ multiplex PCR; in TCRdb, only in-frame clones are kept and a portion is missing. The data contain roughly 90,000 clones, 70% to 90% of them singletons. Trimming removed 7 bases from V and 0 bases from J, with 6 bases in between. The CDR3 runs to 13 residues. CDR1 and CDR2 from the germline V gene are SNHLY and FYNNEI. Sequencing was performed on blood, taken before dendritic cell vaccination. The genes are TRBV2 and TRBJ1-4; no definite D call. This clonotype was sampled from a human donor with glioblastoma. CDR3 sequence reads: CASKSTTNEKLFF. The CDR3 DNA reads as TGTGCCAGCAAGTCTACAACTAATGAAAAACTGTTTTTT. Combining the CDR3 with reference TRBV2 and TRBJ1-4 gives the whole variable domain EPEVTQTPSHQVTQMGQEVILRCVPISNHLYFYWYRQILGQKVEFLVSFYNNEISEKSEIFDDQFSVERPDGSNFTLKIRSTKLEDSAMYFCASKSTTNEKLFFGSGTQLSVL.